The rows below give T cell receptor beta chains drawn from one sample of a study of cytomegalovirus exposure and HLA in healthy donors. The data were produced by immunoSEQ multiplex PCR, yet TCRdb's version contains in-frame clones alone and is incomplete. The table includes around 150,000 clones, roughly 80% detected once. Specimen: PBMCs. The receptors were sampled from a man in his fifties or sixties in good health and CMV-seropositive. CDR3s include the opening cysteine and the closing phenylalanine or tryptophan. A D gene is named only where the DNA matches it firmly. Clone sizes are given selectively: once, few, many, or a class where the clone is expanded.

DNA,CDR3,D,V,J,size
TGTGCCAGCAGTGGCCGGGACAGGGTCCACGAGCAGTACTTC,CASSGRDRVHEQYF,TRBD1,TRBV6-5,TRBJ2-7,.
TGTGCCAGCAGCTTAGATGGGACAGGGGGAGCAGGAAACACCATATATTTT,CASSLDGTGGAGNTIYF,TRBD1,TRBV7-9,TRBJ1-3,.
TGTGCCAGCAGTGAAGACTTATTCGCCTTCTTT,CASSEDLFAFF,.,TRBV2,TRBJ1-1,.
TGTGCCATCAGTGAGGGCCAGGGGGCTGACGAGCAGTACTTC,CAISEGQGADEQYF,TRBD1,TRBV10-3,TRBJ2-7,.
TGTGCCATCATTGATAGCGGGGACAATGAGCAGTTCTTC,CAIIDSGDNEQFF,TRBD2,TRBV10-3,TRBJ2-1,.
TGTGCCAGCAGCCGTTGGACAGGGGCCGGGGAGCTGTTTTTT,CASSRWTGAGELFF,TRBD1,TRBV7-2,TRBJ2-2,.
TGCGCCAGCAGCTTGGCAGGGGGCGAGGGAAACACCATATATTTT,CASSLAGGEGNTIYF,TRBD1,TRBV5-1,TRBJ1-3,.
TGTGCCAGCAGCTTATGGGCTAGCGGGGGGGCCAGGACCGGGGAGCTGTTTTTT,CASSLWASGGARTGELFF,TRBD2,TRBV7-2,TRBJ2-2,few
TGTGCCAGCAGCCAAGGCCCCATGAGGGGAGGGGACATTCAGTACTTC,CASSQGPMRGGDIQYF,TRBD2,TRBV4-2,TRBJ2-4,once
TGTGCCAGCAGTTACGACAGGGGGCTTGAAGCTTTCTTT,CASSYDRGLEAFF,TRBD1,TRBV6-5,TRBJ1-1,.
TGTGCCAGCAGTCTCGGGGGGGCGAGGTACGAGCAGTACTTC,CASSLGGARYEQYF,TRBD2,TRBV28,TRBJ2-7,once
TGTGCCAGCAGCTTCGGACTAGCGGGGGGGCTATACAATGAGCAGTTCTTC,CASSFGLAGGLYNEQFF,TRBD2,TRBV7-6,TRBJ2-1,.
TGTGCCAGCAGCTCGGGGGGGTTCTTGGAGACCCAGTACTTC,CASSSGGFLETQYF,TRBD2,TRBV5-5,TRBJ2-5,.
TGTGCCAGCAGCCCCGGACTAGCGGGGGCCTACGAGCAGTACTTC,CASSPGLAGAYEQYF,TRBD2,TRBV7-2,TRBJ2-7,.
TGTGCCAGCAGCCGCAGCGGGGGCTCCACTCAAGAGACCCAGTACTTC,CASSRSGGSTQETQYF,TRBD2,TRBV14,TRBJ2-5,few
TGCAGCGTTGGGACAGGGCACTATGGCTACACCTTC,CSVGTGHYGYTF,TRBD1,TRBV29-1,TRBJ1-2,.
TGTGCCAGCAGCGCTCCTAGCGGGGGAACCTACAATGAGCAGTTCTTC,CASSAPSGGTYNEQFF,TRBD2,TRBV9,TRBJ2-1,once
TGCGCCAGCAGCCAGGGACTAGCGGGGTCTTTAGATACGCAGTATTTT,CASSQGLAGSLDTQYF,TRBD2,TRBV4-1,TRBJ2-3,.
TGTGCCAGCAGCTTAAGACTGATCTATGGCTACACCTTC,CASSLRLIYGYTF,.,TRBV7-9,TRBJ1-2,.
TGTGCCAGCAGCTTAGAACAGGGAGATGAAAAACTGTTTTTT,CASSLEQGDEKLFF,.,TRBV7-6,TRBJ1-4,.
TGTGCCAGCAGTTTTGAGGGACAGAGATACAATGAGCAGTTCTTC,CASSFEGQRYNEQFF,TRBD1,TRBV27,TRBJ2-1,.
TGTGCCAGTAGTACCGCAGCGAACACCGGGGAGCTGTTTTTT,CASSTAANTGELFF,.,TRBV19,TRBJ2-2,.
TGTGCCAGCAGTTATACAGGGTATTCCACTGAAGCTTTCTTT,CASSYTGYSTEAFF,.,TRBV27,TRBJ1-1,.
TGTGCCAGCAGCGTAGCTTTGGGACAGGGAGACTATGGCTACACCTTC,CASSVALGQGDYGYTF,TRBD1,TRBV9,TRBJ1-2,.
TGTGCCAGCAGCGTGGGCGGAGGATTCTATGGCTACACCTTC,CASSVGGGFYGYTF,.,TRBV6-5,TRBJ1-2,.
TGTGCCAGTAGGGACACGAGACGTAAGAACACTGAAGCTTTCTTT,CASRDTRRKNTEAFF,.,TRBV19,TRBJ1-1,.
TGTGCCTGGAGTGGAAAGGGACTGGATAGCAATCAGCCCCAGCATTTT,CAWSGKGLDSNQPQHF,.,TRBV30,TRBJ1-5,.
TGTGCCAGCAGCTCTATGTGGGGTCTTAGCGGGGAGAGCACAGATACGCAGTATTTT,CASSSMWGLSGESTDTQYF,TRBD2,TRBV7-9,TRBJ2-3,.
TGTGCCAGCAGCGGACTAGATCCTCCAGAGACCCAGTACTTC,CASSGLDPPETQYF,.,TRBV9,TRBJ2-5,.